This T cell receptor beta chain derives from a study of T-cell reconstitution after alpha-beta-depleted transplantation in children. Unique molecular identifiers were incorporated when the TCRbeta library was constructed. TCRdb processed the PCR reads anew with MiXCR; each CDR3 protein has one entry. The table lists approximately 400,000 distinct CDR3 sequences, around 9.9% of them singletons. The germline V gene has CDR1 LGHDT and CDR2 YNNKEL (reference sequence). Trimming cost V 0 bases and J 2 bases, with 4 bases left between them. The CDR3 sequence is 13 residues long. This clonotype was recorded many times.

The clonotype was recovered from a human donor who donated a stem cell graft to a child with acute myeloid leukemia. Sequencing used PBMCs from the stem cell graft donor, obtained from the stem cell graft. The V gene is TRBV3-1, the J gene TRBJ1-1; D remains unclear. Here the CDR3 reads CASSQESNTEAFF. DNA of the CDR3: TGTGCCAGCAGCCAAGAATCCAACACTGAAGCTTTCTTT.